The rows below give T cell receptor beta chains drawn from one sample of a study of post-analysis software for immune sequencing data. TCRdb reprocessed the PCR reads via MiXCR and lists one record per CDR3 protein. The table has about 760,000 distinct CDR3 sequences, about 32% seen once. The specimen was blood. The receptors were sampled from a girl between 5 and 17 years old with multiple sclerosis. CDR3s include the opening cysteine and the closing phenylalanine or tryptophan. The D gene is left open where the match is weak. Part of the rows lack a size; the others show once, few, many or a class for expanded clones.

d_call | j_call | v_call | clone_size | cdr3_nt | cdr3_aa
. | TRBJ2-7 | TRBV6-5 | . | TGTGCCAGCAGTTACGGGACCCCCAAATACGAGCAGTACTTC | CASSYGTPKYEQYF
TRBD2 | TRBJ2-7 | TRBV12-3/TRBV12-4 | . | TGTGCCAGCAGTTTAGACATGGCGGGAGGCGAGCAGTACTTC | CASSLDMAGGEQYF
. | TRBJ1-2 | TRBV6-1 | . | TGTGCCAGCAGTGAAGATTTGACTTCTAACTACACCTTC | CASSEDLTSNYTF
TRBD2 | TRBJ2-1 | TRBV3-1 | few | TGTGCCAGCAGCATCGCTAGCGGGGGGGCCGATGAGCAGTTCTTC | CASSIASGGADEQFF
TRBD2 | TRBJ2-1 | TRBV27 | . | TGTGCCAGCAGTCAAAGGACTAGCGGGACCCACAATGAGCAGTTCTTC | CASSQRTSGTHNEQFF
. | TRBJ1-5 | TRBV7-6 | . | TGTGCCAGCAGCTTAGAGTCGGGGGGCAGTCGCCAGCATTTT | CASSLESGGSRQHF
. | TRBJ2-1 | TRBV12-3/TRBV12-4 | few | TGTGCCACCGCGCAGGGGTTCTGGGAGAATGAGCAGTTCTTC | CATAQGFWENEQFF
. | TRBJ2-5 | TRBV10-2 | few | TGCGCCAGCTGCCGTTTGGGGGGGCCAGAGACCCAGTACTTC | CASCRLGGPETQYF
. | TRBJ1-1 | TRBV6-5 | . | TGTGCCAGCAGTTACTCAGGGCTCCGATCCGGTGGCACTGAAGCTTTCTTT | CASSYSGLRSGGTEAFF
TRBD1 | TRBJ2-5 | TRBV12-3/TRBV12-4 | once | TGTGCCAGCAGCATTACGGACAGGTACCAAGAGACCCGGTACTTC | CASSITDRYQETRYF
. | TRBJ2-7 | TRBV11-2 | few | TGTGCCAGCAGCTTAGGGGTCCTAGTCTACGAGCAGTACTTC | CASSLGVLVYEQYF
TRBD2 | TRBJ2-7 | TRBV7-2 | many | TGTGCCAGCAGCCTCACGGGGGGAAGCTCCTACGAGCAGTACTTC | CASSLTGGSSYEQYF
. | TRBJ2-7 | TRBV3-1 | many | TGTGCCAGCAGCCTATACTCCTACGAGCAGTACTTC | CASSLYSYEQYF
. | TRBJ2-5 | TRBV4-1 | . | TGCGCCAGCAGCCGCCCGACGACGGGCTACCAACAAGAGACCCAGTACTTC | CASSRPTTGYQQETQYF
TRBD1 | TRBJ2-1 | TRBV15 | few | TGTGCCACCAGCCGTGGACAGGGGCCATACAATGAGCAGTTCTTC | CATSRGQGPYNEQFF
. | TRBJ2-2 | TRBV28 | . | TGTGCCATCCCACGGCGGACGAACACCGGGGAGCTGTTTTTT | CAIPRRTNTGELFF
. | TRBJ1-1 | TRBV7-2 | few | TGTGCCAGCAGCTTAGAGGGCGGTGGGAACACTGAAGCTTTCTTT | CASSLEGGGNTEAFF
TRBD2 | TRBJ2-3 | TRBV7-2 | few | TGTGCCAGCAGCTTACGGGCTAGCGGGGGTAGCACAGATACGCAGTATTTT | CASSLRASGGSTDTQYF
. | TRBJ2-1 | TRBV27 | . | TGTGCCAGCAGTTCGTCGCCGGGTACATACAATGAGCAGTTCTTC | CASSSSPGTYNEQFF
. | TRBJ2-5 | TRBV24-1 | few | TGTGCCACCAGTGATTTGGCCGGGAGCGGAGAGACCCAGTACTTC | CATSDLAGSGETQYF
. | TRBJ1-5 | TRBV27 | . | TGTGCCAGCAGTCGACGGCAAAATCAGCCCCAGCATTTT | CASSRRQNQPQHF
TRBD1 | TRBJ1-6 | TRBV4-1 | . | TGCGCCAGCAGCCAAGATCTTGACAGGGTGGATTCACCCCTCCACTTT | CASSQDLDRVDSPLHF
. | TRBJ1-5 | TRBV18 | . | TGTGCCAGCTCATTAAACAGGGAAGGCAGCAATCAGCCCCAGCATTTT | CASSLNREGSNQPQHF
. | TRBJ1-2 | TRBV18 | . | TGTGCCAGCTCCCCAACCGCGAGCTATGGCTACACCTTC | CASSPTASYGYTF
TRBD2 | TRBJ2-5 | TRBV7-2 | . | TGTGCCAGCAGCACACGACTAGCGGGATCCTACAATGAGCAGTACTTC | CASSTRLAGSYNEQYF
. | TRBJ1-5 | TRBV7-2 | once | TGTGCCAGCAGCTTAGTGGCGGTGCGGGGGAGTCAGCCCCAGCATTTT | CASSLVAVRGSQPQHF
. | TRBJ2-3 | TRBV27 | few | TGTGCCAGCAGTTTATACTCGATGGGGGCAGATACGCAGTATTTT | CASSLYSMGADTQYF
. | TRBJ2-7 | TRBV10-3 | few | TGTGCCATCAGTGAGTTTGAGGGACACGAGCAGTACTTC | CAISEFEGHEQYF
. | TRBJ1-1 | TRBV6-5 | . | TGTACCGCCGGCACTGAAGCTTTCTTT | CTAGTEAFF
TRBD1 | TRBJ2-5 | TRBV7-9 | . | TGTGCCAGCAGATGGACAGGGGTGTCCCAAGAGACCCAGTACTTC | CASRWTGVSQETQYF
. | TRBJ2-5 | TRBV4-3 | . | TGCGCCAGCAGCCAAGATACCCAGGGGGAGACCCAGTACTTC | CASSQDTQGETQYF
. | TRBJ2-3 | TRBV12-3/TRBV12-4 | . | TGTGCCAGCAGGCTCCGGGACATCGTGGTAGCGAGCACAGATACGCGGTATTTT | CASRLRDIVVASTDTRYF
TRBD1 | TRBJ2-1 | TRBV18 | . | TGTGCCAGCTCTCAGACAGGGAAGCTCTACAATGAGCAGTTCTTC | CASSQTGKLYNEQFF
. | TRBJ2-1 | TRBV20-1 | . | TGCAGTGCTAGGAGCGGCAGGGAGCAGTTCTTC | CSARSGREQFF
TRBD2 | TRBJ2-3 | TRBV6-1 | . | TGTGGCAGCAGTGAACATGGACTAGCGGGAAGCACAGATACGCAGTATTTT | CGSSEHGLAGSTDTQYF
. | TRBJ1-5 | TRBV20-1 | . | TGCAGTGCACACCCCGGGGAGGGCAATCAGCCCCAGCATTTT | CSAHPGEGNQPQHF
. | TRBJ2-3 | TRBV20-1 | few | TGCAGTGCTAGAGTTTTTGGTAGCGAAAGCACAGATACGCAGTATTTT | CSARVFGSESTDTQYF
. | TRBJ2-7 | TRBV12-3/TRBV12-4 | few | TGTGCCAGCAGTTTGTTCCAGGCTCGCTCCTACGAGCAGTACTTC | CASSLFQARSYEQYF
. | TRBJ1-4 | TRBV7-9 | . | TGTGCCAGCAGTCACACCCCTGGAGGGGGTGAAAAACTGTTTTTT | CASSHTPGGGEKLFF
. | TRBJ2-2 | TRBV4-2 | . | TGTGCCAGCAGCCAGTGGCAGGGGAGGACCGGGGAGCTGTTTTTT | CASSQWQGRTGELFF
. | TRBJ1-5 | TRBV20-1 | . | TGCAGTGCTAGAAGGTTCGGGGCCAATCAGCCCCAGCATTTT | CSARRFGANQPQHF